This T cell receptor beta chain stems from a study of blood T cell repertoires in COVID-19. Overall study: The samples span acute and convalescent COVID-19 from the United States, Italy and Spain. PBMCs, B-cell-depleted T cells, or T cells were the source of the cDNA or gDNA that made up the material.

Under the authors' procedure: Reference gene primers were amplified, and this amplification served to estimate nucleated cell counts. Sequencing was performed with immunoSEQ multiplex PCR; in TCRdb, only in-frame clones are kept and a portion is missing. V and J calls and clone size are given by that table; D and trimming were obtained from the DNA. The top ten clones hold about 6.3% of a sample with roughly 200,000 clones, around 80% of them seen once. Sample: peripheral blood. This sequence originates from a man aged 55 to 70 with acute or convalescent COVID-19.

The CDR3 region has the DNA TGTGCCAGCAGTCATACGACAGGGGGCACTGAAGCTTTCTTT. This encodes CASSHTTGGTEAFF. The rearrangement joins TRBV6-5 to TRBJ1-1; TRBD1 agrees at 9 bases. The length of the CDR3 is 14 residues. Losses at the gene ends were 5 bases for V and 4 bases for J; bases not matched to a gene: 5. The germline CDR1 and CDR2 sequences are MNHEY and SVGAGI.